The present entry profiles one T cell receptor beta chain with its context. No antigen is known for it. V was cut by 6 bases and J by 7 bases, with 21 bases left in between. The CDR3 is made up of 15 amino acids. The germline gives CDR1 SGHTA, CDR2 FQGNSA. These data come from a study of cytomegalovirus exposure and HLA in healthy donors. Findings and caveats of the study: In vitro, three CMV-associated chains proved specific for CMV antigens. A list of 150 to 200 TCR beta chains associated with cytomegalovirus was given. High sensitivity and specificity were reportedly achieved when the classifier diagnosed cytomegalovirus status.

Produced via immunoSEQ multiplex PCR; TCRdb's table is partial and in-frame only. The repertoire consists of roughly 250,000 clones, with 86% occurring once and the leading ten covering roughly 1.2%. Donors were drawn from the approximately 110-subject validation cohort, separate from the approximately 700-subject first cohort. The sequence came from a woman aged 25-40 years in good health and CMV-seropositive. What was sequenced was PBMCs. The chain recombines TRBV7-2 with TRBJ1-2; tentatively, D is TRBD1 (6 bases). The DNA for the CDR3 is TGTGCCAGCAGATTACAACAGGGAAACTACTTTGGCTACACCTTC. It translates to CASRLQQGNYFGYTF.